This is a list of T cell receptor beta chains from one sample in a study of T cells in Graves' hyperthyroidism and ophthalmopathy. TCRdb independently ran MiXCR on the multiplex PCR reads; one entry per CDR3 protein. Of about 320,000 distinct CDR3 sequences in the sample, 16% were seen once. The sequencing sample was made of blood. The receptor source for this set is a man in his thirties or forties with Graves' hyperthyroidism. Both conserved end residues are part of each CDR3. A D gene is named only where the DNA matches it firmly.

D: TRBD1
J: TRBJ1-1
V: TRBV6-1
CDR3: CASSITILTGKNVRAFF

D: .
J: TRBJ2-7
V: TRBV6-5
CDR3: CASSYSGGVTYEQYF

D: TRBD1
J: TRBJ2-7
V: TRBV28
CDR3: CASSPGTGRSYEQYF

D: .
J: TRBJ2-1
V: TRBV6-1
CDR3: CASSTRLGYNEQFF

D: .
J: TRBJ2-3
V: TRBV5-6
CDR3: CASSLETGTASTDTQYF

D: TRBD1
J: TRBJ1-2
V: TRBV7-9
CDR3: CASSSRTGWFYGYTF

D: .
J: TRBJ2-5
V: TRBV20-1
CDR3: CSARVRGLAGVTQYF

D: .
J: TRBJ1-2
V: TRBV20-1
CDR3: CSARVVADGYTF

D: .
J: TRBJ2-7
V: TRBV20-1
CDR3: CSALKSWEQYF

D: TRBD2
J: TRBJ2-1
V: TRBV20-1
CDR3: CSVAGGPGEQFF

D: TRBD2
J: TRBJ2-1
V: TRBV12-3/TRBV12-4
CDR3: CASSSGLAFFNEQFF

D: .
J: TRBJ2-7
V: TRBV20-1
CDR3: CSARGSLNYEQYF

D: .
J: TRBJ1-2
V: TRBV30
CDR3: CAWSTPGYGYTF

D: .
J: TRBJ2-3
V: TRBV5-1
CDR3: CASSRNTEADTQYF

D: .
J: TRBJ2-3
V: TRBV13
CDR3: CASSSPSGSDTQYF

D: .
J: TRBJ2-1
V: TRBV12-3/TRBV12-4
CDR3: CASSLGGNRNEQFF

D: .
J: TRBJ2-5
V: TRBV3-1
CDR3: CASSQPRTYQETQYF

D: .
J: TRBJ2-1
V: TRBV12-3/TRBV12-4
CDR3: CASKGGGWEQFF

D: .
J: TRBJ1-1
V: TRBV18
CDR3: CATLRDTNTEAFF

D: .
J: TRBJ2-3
V: TRBV28
CDR3: CASSLEMRAPGEQYF

D: .
J: TRBJ2-5
V: TRBV3-1
CDR3: CASSQVVGGETQYF

D: TRBD1
J: TRBJ2-7
V: TRBV28
CDR3: CASSWGGTGNYEQYF

D: .
J: TRBJ2-3
V: TRBV7-8
CDR3: CASSTRADTQYF

D: TRBD2
J: TRBJ2-5
V: TRBV29-1
CDR3: CSVGRTSAETQYF

D: .
J: TRBJ2-7
V: TRBV27
CDR3: CASSLSQGISYEQYF

D: .
J: TRBJ2-1
V: TRBV7-8
CDR3: CASSLRMDEQFF

D: .
J: TRBJ2-5
V: TRBV3-1
CDR3: CASSQGYARPLQETQYF

D: .
J: .
V: TRBV5-8
CDR3: CASSGAGQSFYEQFF

D: .
J: TRBJ2-1
V: TRBV5-1
CDR3: CASSRTFQSSYNEQFF

D: .
J: TRBJ2-1
V: TRBV18
CDR3: CASSPGSGEVGFNEQFF

D: .
J: TRBJ2-5
V: TRBV5-1
CDR3: CASSNWRGEETQYF

D: TRBD1
J: TRBJ1-1
V: TRBV19
CDR3: CASSLAGTGGRNTEAFF

D: .
J: TRBJ1-1
V: TRBV12-3/TRBV12-4
CDR3: CASSLAGVHTEAFF

D: .
J: TRBJ2-5
V: TRBV19
CDR3: CASSIGGHPETQYF

D: TRBD1
J: TRBJ2-6
V: TRBV10-3
CDR3: CAISDTGTGSGANVLTF

D: .
J: TRBJ2-2
V: TRBV15
CDR3: CATSRDYLPPLTGELFF

D: .
J: TRBJ1-2
V: TRBV19
CDR3: CASRVSGTNYGYTF

D: .
J: TRBJ2-7
V: TRBV20-1
CDR3: CSANSPRGNYYEQYF

D: TRBD2
J: TRBJ2-3
V: TRBV2
CDR3: CASSEASGGLKNTQYF

D: TRBD2
J: TRBJ2-1
V: TRBV24-1
CDR3: CATSDSAGASDEQFF

D: TRBD1
J: TRBJ2-5
V: TRBV29-1
CDR3: CSAYGTGGLETQYF

D: TRBD2
J: TRBJ2-5
V: TRBV5-1
CDR3: CASKAVAGGETQYF

D: TRBD2
J: TRBJ2-5
V: TRBV29-1
CDR3: CSVASGRARTKFEKTQYF

D: .
J: TRBJ1-1
V: TRBV7-2
CDR3: CASNRVSGWNTEAFF

D: TRBD2
J: TRBJ2-7
V: TRBV20-1
CDR3: CSADWLAGGESYEQYF

D: .
J: TRBJ2-1
V: TRBV7-3
CDR3: CASSIGLGVDEQFF

D: TRBD2
J: TRBJ2-7
V: TRBV9
CDR3: CASSISSGEGYEQYF

D: .
J: TRBJ2-1
V: TRBV7-8
CDR3: CASSPRIYNEQFF

D: TRBD1
J: TRBJ2-7
V: TRBV3-1
CDR3: CASRHRDRGTEQYF

D: .
J: TRBJ2-5
V: TRBV9
CDR3: CASSVSGGREKETQYF

D: .
J: TRBJ1-4
V: TRBV28
CDR3: CASSFSGDNEKLFF

D: .
J: TRBJ2-5
V: TRBV7-3
CDR3: CASSSQGTETQYF

D: .
J: TRBJ2-3
V: TRBV12-3/TRBV12-4
CDR3: CASSLIGRDTQYF

D: TRBD1
J: TRBJ1-1
V: TRBV12-3/TRBV12-4
CDR3: CASSFEQGLVEAFF

D: TRBD1
J: TRBJ2-7
V: TRBV27
CDR3: CASRTGAAHEQYF

D: .
J: TRBJ1-3
V: TRBV19
CDR3: CASNGRRSGNTIYF

D: .
J: TRBJ1-1
V: TRBV5-1
CDR3: CASLRDGATEAFF

D: .
J: TRBJ1-2
V: TRBV7-2
CDR3: CASSLDNTGDYTF

D: .
J: TRBJ2-6
V: TRBV30
CDR3: CAWSRGDSGANVLTF